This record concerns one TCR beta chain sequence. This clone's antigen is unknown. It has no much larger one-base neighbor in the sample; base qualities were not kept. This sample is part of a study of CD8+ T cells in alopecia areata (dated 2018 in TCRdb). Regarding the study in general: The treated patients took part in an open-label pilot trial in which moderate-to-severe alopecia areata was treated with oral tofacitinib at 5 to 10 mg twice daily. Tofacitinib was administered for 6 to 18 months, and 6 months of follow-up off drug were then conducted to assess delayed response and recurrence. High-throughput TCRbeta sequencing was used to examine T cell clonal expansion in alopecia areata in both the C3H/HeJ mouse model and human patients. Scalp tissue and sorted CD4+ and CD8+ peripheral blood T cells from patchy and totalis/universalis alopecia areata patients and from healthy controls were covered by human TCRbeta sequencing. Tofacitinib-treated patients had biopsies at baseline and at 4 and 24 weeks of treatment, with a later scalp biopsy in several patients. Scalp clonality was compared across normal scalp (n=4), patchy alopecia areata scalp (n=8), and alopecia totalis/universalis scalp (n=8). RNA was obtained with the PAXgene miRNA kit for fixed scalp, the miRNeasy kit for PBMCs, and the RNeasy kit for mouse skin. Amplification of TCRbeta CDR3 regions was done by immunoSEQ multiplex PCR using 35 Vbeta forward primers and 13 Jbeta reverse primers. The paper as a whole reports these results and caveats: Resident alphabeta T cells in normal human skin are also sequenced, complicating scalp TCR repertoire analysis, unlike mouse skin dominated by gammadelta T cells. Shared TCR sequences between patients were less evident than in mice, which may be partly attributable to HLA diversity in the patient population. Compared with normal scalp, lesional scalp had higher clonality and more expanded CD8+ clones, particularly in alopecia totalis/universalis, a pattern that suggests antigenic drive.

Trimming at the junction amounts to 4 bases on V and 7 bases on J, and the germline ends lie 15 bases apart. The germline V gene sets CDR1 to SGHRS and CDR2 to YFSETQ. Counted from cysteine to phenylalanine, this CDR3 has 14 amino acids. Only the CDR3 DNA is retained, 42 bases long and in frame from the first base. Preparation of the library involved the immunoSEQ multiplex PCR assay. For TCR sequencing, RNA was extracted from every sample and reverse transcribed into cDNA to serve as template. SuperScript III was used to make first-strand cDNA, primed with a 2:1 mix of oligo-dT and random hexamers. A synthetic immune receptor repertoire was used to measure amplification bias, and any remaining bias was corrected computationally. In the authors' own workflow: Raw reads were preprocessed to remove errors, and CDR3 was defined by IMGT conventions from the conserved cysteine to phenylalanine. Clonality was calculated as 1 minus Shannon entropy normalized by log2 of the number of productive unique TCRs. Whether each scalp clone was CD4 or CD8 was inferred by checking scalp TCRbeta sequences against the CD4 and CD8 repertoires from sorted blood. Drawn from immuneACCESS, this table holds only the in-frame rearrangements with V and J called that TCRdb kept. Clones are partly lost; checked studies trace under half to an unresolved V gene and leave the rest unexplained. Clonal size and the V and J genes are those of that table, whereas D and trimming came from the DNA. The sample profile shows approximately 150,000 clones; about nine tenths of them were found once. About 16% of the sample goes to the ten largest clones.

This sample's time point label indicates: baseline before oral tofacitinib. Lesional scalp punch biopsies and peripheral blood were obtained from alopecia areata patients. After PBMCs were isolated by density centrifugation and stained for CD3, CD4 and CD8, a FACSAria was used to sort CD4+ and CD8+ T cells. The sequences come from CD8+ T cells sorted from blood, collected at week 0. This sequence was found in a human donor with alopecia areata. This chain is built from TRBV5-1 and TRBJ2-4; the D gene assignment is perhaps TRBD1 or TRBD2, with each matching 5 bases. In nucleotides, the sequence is TGCGCCAGCAGCACTGGGACCGAGGTTAACATTCAGTACTTC. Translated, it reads CASSTGTEVNIQYF.